Presented here are 13 T cell receptor beta chains from one specimen sequenced in a study of CD8+ T cells in alopecia areata. Regarding treatment: oral pan-JAK inhibitor, 5-10 mg twice daily. RNA was isolated and reverse transcribed to cDNA, the sequencing template. Assay used: immunoSEQ multiplex PCR; TCRdb lists only in-frame clones, some missing. The sample records more than 200,000 clones, 40% to 55% being singletons. Sequenced material: CD4+ T cells sorted from blood, taken at approximately week 36, from a patient treated with tofacitinib. These receptors were taken from a human donor with alopecia areata.

The chain recombines TRBV29-1 with TRBJ1-1, with 8 bases that match TRBD1. V lost 7 bases and J lost 4; bases outside the gene matches: 26. This CDR3 has 19 residues. Germline V gene lookup returns CDR1 SQVTM and CDR2 ANQGSEA. CDR3 nucleotides: TGCAGCGCGAGACGAAGAGCACCCGGACAGGGCTGGGCGAGCACTGAAGCTTTCTTT. This translates into CSARRRAPGQGWASTEAFF.

V is TRBV2 and J is TRBJ2-7, with TRBD2 matching 10 bases. CDR1 and CDR2 (germline): SNHLY, FYNNEI. Trimming took 5 bases from V and 5 from J; bases not matched to a gene: 6. This CDR3 has 14 amino acids. The CDR3 DNA reads TGTGCCAGCAGTATTAAGCGGGAGGGCCACGAGCAGTACTTC. It encodes CASSIKREGHEQYF.

This chain uses TRBV27 with TRBJ2-7, with 7 bases that match TRBD1. Trimming removed 4 bases from V and 12 bases from J; junction bases left unmatched: 12. The CDR3 length is 13 residues. Germline V CDR1 and CDR2: MNHEY, SMNVEV (reference sequence). DNA of the CDR3: TGTGCCAGCAGTTCCCCGGGACAGCCATATCGGTACTTC. The encoded protein is CASSSPGQPYRYF.

The chain employs TRBV7-9 and TRBJ1-1; D is unclear. The CDR3 sequence is 15 residues long. Trimming cost V 6 bases and J 1 base, with 15 bases left between them. The germline V gene encodes CDR1 SEHNR and CDR2 FQNEAQ (reference sequence). The CDR3 here is CASRRSAAENTEAFF. The CDR3, as DNA: TGTGCCAGCAGAAGATCCGCCGCAGAGAACACTGAAGCTTTCTTT.

The chain links TRBV30 to TRBJ2-3; TRBD2 matches 11 bases. The CDR3 has 15 amino acids. Germline V CDR1 and CDR2: GTSNPN, SVGIG (reference sequence). The trim removed 5 bases at V and 3 bases at J, leaving 7 bases unmatched. The chain's CDR3 is CAWSASGRRTDTQYF. In DNA, the CDR3 is TGTGCCTGGTCAGCTAGCGGGAGGCGGACAGATACGCAGTATTTT.

CDR3 sequence reads: CASSLGAEIETQYF. In nucleotides, the CDR3 is TGCGCCAGCAGCTTGGGGGCAGAGATAGAGACCCAGTACTTC. This chain connects TRBV5-1 to TRBJ2-5; D gene uncertain. CDR3 length: 14 residues. The V gene's germline CDR1 is SGHRS and CDR2 YFSETQ. V was cut by 0 bases and J by 4 bases, with 10 bases left in between.

This clone was observed a handful of times. The rearrangement joins TRBV28 to TRBJ2-5, with 7 bases fitting TRBD1. The germline V gene has CDR1 MDHEN and CDR2 SYDVKM. The CDR3 length is 12 residues. DNA for the CDR3: TGTATCGACAGGGAAGGAAAAGAGACCCAGTACTTC. It translates to CIDREGKETQYF.

The chain carries TRBV7-9 and TRBJ1-4, with 8 bases fitting TRBD1. The CDR3 is made up of 15 amino acids. Per the germline V gene, CDR1 is SEHNR and CDR2 is FQNEAQ (reference sequence). V shed 4 bases and J 10 bases; nucleotides not matched to a gene: 11. The CDR3 spells CASSSSDRERGKLFF. DNA for the CDR3: TGTGCCAGCAGCTCCTCGGACAGGGAACGAGGAAAACTGTTTTTT.

CDR3 DNA sequence: TGCAGCGTACTCCGCCTAGCGGGAGGGGTTATGCGGCAGTTCTTC. Translated, it gives CSVLRLAGGVMRQFF. This chain connects TRBV29-1 to TRBJ2-1; 12 bases align to TRBD2. The trim removed 6 bases at V and 12 bases at J, leaving 15 bases unmatched. The CDR3 has 15 amino acids. From germline, CDR1 is SQVTM and CDR2 ANQGSEA.

The gene calls are TRBV10-3 and TRBJ2-3; D gene unclear. Per germline, CDR1 ENHRY and CDR2 SYGVKD. V shed 3 bases and J shed 2 bases, with 15 bases lying between them. The CDR3 is made up of 16 amino acids. The CDR3: CAISDPRLAPTDTQYF. The CDR3 region has the DNA TGTGCCATCAGTGACCCCCGTTTAGCCCCCACAGATACGCAGTATTTT.

The sample holds a few counts of this clone. This chain links TRBV29-1 with TRBJ2-7, with 8 bases matching TRBD1. V dropped 7 bases and J dropped 5; count of bases not matched to a gene: 7. The germline CDR1 and CDR2 sequences are SQVTM and ANQGSEA. This CDR3 contains 12 residues. The CDR3 protein is CSARQGINEQYF. DNA of the CDR3: TGCAGCGCCCGACAGGGGATCAACGAGCAGTACTTC.

The chain joins TRBV6-5 to TRBJ2-5; D gene uncertain. V was trimmed by 8 bases and J by 1 base, leaving 14 bases between them. Germline-derived CDR1 and CDR2 are MNHEY and SVGAGI. This CDR3 contains 14 residues. The CDR3 nucleotides read TGTGCCAGCCGCCTTTTGGGAATCCAAGAGACCCAGTACTTC. Translation gives CASRLLGIQETQYF.

The rearrangement links TRBV25-1 to TRBJ2-3; 8 bases fit TRBD2. From germline, CDR1 is MGHDK and CDR2 SYGVNS. The CDR3 covers 14 residues. The V segment lost 4 bases and the J segment 5 bases; nucleotides outside the gene matches: 5. CDR3 in DNA: TGTGCCAGCAGTGGACAGCGGGAGTTAGATACGCAGTATTTT. Its translation: CASSGQRELDTQYF.